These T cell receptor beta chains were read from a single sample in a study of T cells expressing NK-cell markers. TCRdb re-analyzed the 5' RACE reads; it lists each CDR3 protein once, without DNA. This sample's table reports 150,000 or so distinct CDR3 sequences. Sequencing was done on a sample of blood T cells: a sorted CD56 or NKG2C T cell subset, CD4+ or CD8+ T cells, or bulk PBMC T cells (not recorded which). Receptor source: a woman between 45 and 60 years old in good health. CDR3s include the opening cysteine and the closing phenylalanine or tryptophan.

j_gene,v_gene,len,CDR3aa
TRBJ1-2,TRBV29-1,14,CSVVGDLFDYGYTF
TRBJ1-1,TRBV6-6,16,CASSHTLRGLNTEAFF
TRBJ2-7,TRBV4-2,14,CASSQDATSGEQYF
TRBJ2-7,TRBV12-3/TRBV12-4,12,CASSLGAGEQYF
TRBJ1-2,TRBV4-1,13,CASSQPPSPGYTF
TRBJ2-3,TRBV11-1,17,CASSPKTGGLRTDTQYF
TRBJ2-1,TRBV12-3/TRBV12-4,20,CASSLSPGLAVFLETNEQFF
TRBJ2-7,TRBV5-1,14,CASSGAGVTYEQYF
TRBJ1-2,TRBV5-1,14,CASSLATFNYGYTF
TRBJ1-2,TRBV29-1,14,CSVVLGGWDYGYTF